This TCR beta chain was profiled in a study of T cell changes during pregnancy in multiple sclerosis. TCRdb's copy holds only in-frame clones and misses some; the assay was immunoSEQ multiplex PCR. Of some 37,000 clones listed, 89% are singletons. Trimming removed 1 base from V and 4 bases from J; junction bases left unmatched: 4. The CDR3 runs to 14 residues. CDR1 SGHVS and CDR2 FNYEAQ come from the germline V gene. The V and J genes are TRBV7-6 and TRBJ2-7, with 7 bases fitting TRBD1. The origin of this receptor is a female donor with multiple sclerosis, enrolled in a pregnancy study. This material consisted of CD8+ T cells from peripheral blood mononuclear cells, taken in the third trimester of pregnancy. The CDR3 DNA follows: TGTGCCAGCAGCTTAGTCCCACAGGGGTACGAGCAGTACTTC. It specifies CASSLVPQGYEQYF. The whole variable domain, remainder taken from reference TRBV7-6 and TRBJ2-7, is GAGVSQSPRYKVTKRGQDVALRCDPISGHVSLYWYRQALGQGPEFLTYFNYEAQQDKSGLPNDRFSAERPEGSISTLTIQRTEQRDSAMYRCASSLVPQGYEQYFGPGTRLTVT.